A single sample is the source of the 16 T cell receptor beta chains below, sequenced in a study of blood T cell repertoires in COVID-19. The protocol was immunoSEQ multiplex PCR, while the TCRdb copy is restricted to in-frame clones and leaves out a portion. The table records approximately 250,000 clones, approximately 88% of them present only once. Sequenced sample: peripheral blood. These receptor sequences come from a woman in her 70s with COVID-19, enrolled during active disease.

This clone has only one observation. V and J are TRBV19 and TRBJ1-5, with 7 bases fitting TRBD1. V gave up 4 bases and J gave up 3 bases; unmatched junction bases: 9. The CDR3 sequence is 16 residues long. Germline V gene lookup returns CDR1 LNHDA and CDR2 SQIVND (reference sequence). The CDR3 DNA is TGTGCCAGTAGTAGATCCGGGACAGCGATCAATCAGCCCCAGCATTTT. It encodes CASSRSGTAINQPQHF.

This clone came up a few times. For the CDR3, the DNA is TGTGCCAGCAGTTTATCGAGTTTCCCTGAAGCTTTCTTT. Protein: CASSLSSFPEAFF. The chain uses TRBV28 and TRBJ1-1; unclear D gene. The CDR3 sequence is 13 residues long. V was trimmed by 1 base and J by 6 bases, leaving 9 bases between them. Germline V CDR1 and CDR2: MDHEN, SYDVKM.

Remarks on this clone: Other DNA sequences from this sample encode an identical CDR3 as well. V gene TRBV19 combines with J gene TRBJ2-1; 11 bases map to TRBD2. CDR1 is LNHDA, CDR2 SQIVND, per germline (reference sequence). V lost 5 bases and J lost 5; bases outside the gene matches: 5. This CDR3 is built from 15 residues. CDR3 region: CASSVSGRGNNEQFF. Written as DNA, the CDR3 is TGTGCCAGTAGTGTTAGCGGGAGGGGAAACAATGAGCAGTTCTTC.

This chain links TRBV5-6 with TRBJ2-7; no definite D call. Germline lookup yields CDR1 SGHDT and CDR2 YYEEEE. V dropped 6 bases and J dropped 3 bases, with 19 bases sitting between them. This CDR3 is built from 15 residues. The CDR3 nucleotides read TGTGCCAGCACCCTCTCACGCGGCTTTTACTACGAGCAGTACTTC. This encodes CASTLSRGFYYEQYF.

This rearrangement joins TRBV5-1 to TRBJ1-1; 8 nucleotides agree with TRBD1. Trimming at V came to 4 bases and at J to 6 bases, leaving 5 bases not matched to a gene. The CDR3 extends over 13 amino acids. CDR1 is SGHRS and CDR2 is YFSETQ in the germline V gene. The CDR3 sequence: CASSLDRGPEAFF. The CDR3 coding sequence is TGCGCCAGCAGCCTAGACAGGGGCCCTGAAGCTTTCTTT.

The chain uses TRBV5-1 and TRBJ2-1; 7 nucleotides agree with TRBD1. CDR1 SGHRS and CDR2 YFSETQ come from the germline V gene. The CDR3 loop spans 14 amino acids. J gave up 3 bases and V 0 bases, and 0 bases lay outside the gene matches. The CDR3 DNA follows: TGCGCCAGCAGCTTGGGGGACAGCTACAATGAGCAGTTCTTC. Translating gives CASSLGDSYNEQFF.

Written as DNA, the CDR3 is TGTGCCTGGGAGGGAGGCGGCAATCAGCCCCAGCATTTT. Residues: CAWEGGGNQPQHF. This chain uses TRBV30 with TRBJ1-5; D is unclear. V was clipped by 5 bases and J by 2 bases, with 10 bases between them. The CDR3 runs 13 residues. Germline loops: CDR1 GTSNPN, CDR2 SVGIG (reference sequence). Full variable domain (outside the CDR3, taken from reference TRBV30 and TRBJ1-5): SQTIHQWPATLVQPVGSPLSLECTVEGTSNPNLYWYRQAAGRGLQLLFYSVGIGQISSEVPQNLSASRPQDRQFILSSKKLLLSDSGFYLCAWEGGGNQPQHFGDGTRLSIL.

This chain links TRBV6-2 or TRBV6-3 with TRBJ2-3; 8 bases agree with TRBD2. CDR1 is MNHEY and CDR2 is SVGEGT in the germline V gene. V was clipped by 6 bases and J by 6 bases; unmatched bases: 8. The CDR3 has 14 residues. The CDR3 is CASSLGLASDTQYF. Written as DNA, the CDR3 is TGTGCCAGCAGCCTCGGACTAGCTTCCGATACGCAGTATTTT.

The chain carries TRBV7-9 and TRBJ2-2, with TRBD1 matching 10 bases. The germline V gene has CDR1 SEHNR and CDR2 FQNEAQ (reference sequence). The CDR3 has 18 residues. V trimming: 5 bases; J trimming: 6 bases; junction bases outside the gene matches: 15. The CDR3 region is CASSKPWGRDRGPGELFF. CDR3 DNA sequence: TGTGCCAGCAGCAAACCATGGGGGCGGGACAGGGGTCCCGGGGAGCTGTTTTTT. The full variable domain, its missing parts supplied by reference TRBV7-9 and TRBJ2-2, is DTGVSQNPRHKITKRGQNVTFRCDPISEHNRLYWYRQTLGQGPEFLTYFQNEAQLEKSRLLSDRFSAERPKGSFSTLEIQRTEQGDSAMYLCASSKPWGRDRGPGELFFGEGSRLTVL.

The chain combines TRBV7-2 with TRBJ1-5; 9 bases line up with TRBD1. Per germline, CDR1 SGHTA and CDR2 FQGNSA. The junction had 7 bases not matched to a gene; V was cut back by 5 bases and J by 8 bases. CDR3 size: 14 residues. The CDR3 DNA reads as TGTGCCAGCAGCGTACAGGGGGCTAAGGAGCCCCAGCATTTT. Its protein product is CASSVQGAKEPQHF.

V and J are TRBV30 and TRBJ1-4, with 7 bases aligning to TRBD1. V trimming: 5 bases; J trimming: 8 bases; junction bases outside the gene matches: 11. This CDR3 contains 14 residues. The V gene's germline CDR1 is GTSNPN and CDR2 SVGIG (reference sequence). The CDR3 protein is CAWSTPGQSEKLFF. The CDR3 DNA reads as TGTGCCTGGTCTACACCGGGACAGAGCGAAAAACTGTTTTTT. Combining the CDR3 with reference TRBV30 and TRBJ1-4 gives the whole variable domain SQTIHQWPATLVQPVGSPLSLECTVEGTSNPNLYWYRQAAGRGLQLLFYSVGIGQISSEVPQNLSASRPQDRQFILSSKKLLLSDSGFYLCAWSTPGQSEKLFFGSGTQLSVL.

The chain joins TRBV9 to TRBJ2-7, with TRBD2 as a possible D gene (6 bases). Germline CDR1 and CDR2: SGDLS and YYNGEE. CDR3 size: 15 residues. V lost 0 bases and J 2 bases, leaving 12 bases between the germline ends. The CDR3 DNA follows: TGTGCCAGCAGCGTAGGTGGGACTCTTGCCTACGAGCAGTACTTC. It is translated as CASSVGGTLAYEQYF.

V and J are TRBV18 and TRBJ1-3; tentatively, D is TRBD1 (5 bases). CDR1 KGHSH and CDR2 LQKENI come from the germline V gene. V gave up 3 bases and J gave up 0 bases, with 15 bases separating them. The CDR3 loop spans 17 amino acids. The CDR3 DNA reads as TGTGCCAGCTCACCTCAGGGTGCAGGGAACTCTGGAAACACCATATATTTT. This translates into CASSPQGAGNSGNTIYF.

J is TRBJ2-7 and V is TRBV30, with 10 positions matching TRBD1. Germline CDR1 is GTSNPN and CDR2 is SVGIG (reference sequence). The CDR3 spans 15 residues. V lost 1 base to trimming and J lost 2 bases; unmatched junction nucleotides: 5. The CDR3 loop reads CAWSDRDRGPYEQYF. CDR3 bases: TGTGCCTGGAGTGACCGGGACAGGGGCCCCTACGAGCAGTACTTC.

This clone was picked up one time. Germline and junction disagree at one end, which may indicate a read error. The chain uses TRBV6-6 and TRBJ2-7, with D possibly matching TRBD2 (6 bases). Germline CDR1 is MNHNY and CDR2 is SVGAGI (reference sequence). The CDR3 loop spans 10 amino acids. CDR3 loop: CASSPPGVDF. In DNA, the CDR3 is TGTGCCAGCAGCCCACCGGGGGTTGACTTC.

The chain uses TRBV9 and TRBJ2-7; TRBD2 is a possible D gene (5 bases). CDR1 and CDR2 (germline): SGDLS, YYNGEE. The CDR3 sequence is 16 residues long. The germline V and J ends were trimmed by 0 bases and 0 bases, with 13 bases remaining between them. The CDR3 loop is CASSVGSLVSSYEQYF. The CDR3 nucleotides read TGTGCCAGCAGCGTAGGTTCACTAGTTTCCTCCTACGAGCAGTACTTC.